These 30 T cell receptor beta chains share one sample of origin, sequenced in a study of patients and donors after allogeneic stem cell transplantation. TCRdb reanalysed the RT-PCR reads using MiXCR and keeps one entry per CDR3 protein. The profile shows about a million distinct CDR3 sequences, about a sixth of them singletons. The sample taken for sequencing was blood, either unsorted or a sorted T cell fraction (not recorded which). The receptor source for this set is a human donor who was either an allogeneic HSCT recipient or a stem cell or donor lymphocyte infusion donor (not recorded which). It is not recorded whose cells these are; they may come from a transplant donor.

The table lists this clonotype with a few counts. The genes are TRBV24-1 and TRBJ1-5; no firm D call. In germline, CDR1 is KGHDR, CDR2 SFDVKD. Trimming left V 2 bases short and J 6 bases short, with 7 bases between. The CDR3 covers 13 residues. The CDR3 coding sequence is TGTGCCACCAGTGATTGGAGGATTCAGCCCCAGCATTTT. Translating gives CATSDWRIQPQHF.

The V call is TRBV15, the J call TRBJ1-1; 7 positions agree with TRBD1. This CDR3 comprises 15 residues. The J segment lost 9 bases and the V segment lost 0 bases, leaving 10 bases of the junction unmatched. Germline-derived CDR1 and CDR2 are LNHNV and YYDKDF (reference sequence). CDR3 sequence: CATSRDRQGGWKAFF. As DNA, the CDR3 is TGTGCCACCAGCAGAGATCGACAGGGCGGGTGGAAAGCTTTCTTT.

With regard to this clonotype: A much larger clone is a single base away; this may be a read error. The CDR3 reads CASSSEGAGANVLTF. In DNA form, the CDR3 reads TGTGCCAGCAGTTCCGAGGGGGCTGGGGCCAACGTCCTGACTTTC. This chain uses TRBV27 with TRBJ2-6; weak D call: TRBD1 (6 bases). This CDR3 spans 15 amino acids. The ends were cut back, 4 bases at V and 2 bases at J, with 9 bases in the middle. Germline CDR1 MNHEY, CDR2 SMNVEV (reference sequence).

This chain joins TRBV9 and TRBJ1-3; D perhaps matches TRBD1 (5 bases). The germline V gene encodes CDR1 SGDLS and CDR2 YYNGEE. The CDR3 spans 15 residues. Trimming took 3 bases from V and 2 from J, leaving 12 bases between them. The CDR3, as DNA: TGTGCCAGCAGCGCCGGGACCGATACTGGAAACACCATATATTTT. Its translation: CASSAGTDTGNTIYF.

This clonotype was counted a few times. J is TRBJ2-1 and V is TRBV24-1, with 7 bases that match TRBD2. CDR3 length: 14 amino acids. After removal of 4 bases from V and 8 bases from J, the junction contained 7 bases not matched to a gene. CDR1 and CDR2 from the germline V gene are KGHDR and SFDVKD. CDR3 loop: CATSERGTTDEQFF. The CDR3 region has the DNA TGTGCCACCAGTGAGCGGGGGACTACAGATGAGCAGTTCTTC.

This clonotype was detected only a few times. The chain joins TRBV6-5 to TRBJ2-7; D uncertain. In germline, CDR1 is MNHEY, CDR2 SVGAGI. The CDR3 loop spans 14 amino acids. V was cut by 2 bases and J by 5 bases, with 13 bases left in between. CDR3 sequence (DNA): TGTGCCAGCAGTTACCCTAAACCGGGCGACGAGCAGTACTTC. Translation: CASSYPKPGDEQYF.

The gene calls are TRBV15 and TRBJ2-7; D perhaps matches TRBD1 (6 bases). Germline CDR1 is LNHNV and CDR2 is YYDKDF (reference sequence). The V end lost 0 bases, the J end lost 2 bases, and 11 bases lay between the germline ends. The CDR3 loop spans 15 amino acids. The CDR3 DNA is TGTGCCACCAGCAGAGATCAAGGGGGTACCTACGAGCAGTACTTC. This gives the protein CATSRDQGGTYEQYF.

This clonotype appeared once. The chain has TRBV2 and TRBJ1-1; TRBD1 matches 7 bases. CDR1 and CDR2 from the germline V gene are SNHLY and FYNNEI. The CDR3 totals 13 residues. V lost 6 bases and J lost 6; bases outside the gene matches: 7. The CDR3 sequence: CASRDRVGAEAFF. The CDR3 DNA reads as TGTGCCAGCAGAGACAGGGTTGGCGCTGAAGCTTTCTTT. The variable domain in full, with the rest retrieved from reference TRBV2 and TRBJ1-1, is EPEVTQTPSHQVTQMGQEVILRCVPISNHLYFYWYRQILGQKVEFLVSFYNNEISEKSEIFDDQFSVERPDGSNFTLKIRSTKLEDSAMYFCASRDRVGAEAFFGQGTRLTVV.

The chain has TRBV5-1 and TRBJ2-7; D is possibly TRBD2 (6 bases). V lost 4 bases and J lost 3, with 14 bases in between. Germline V CDR1 and CDR2: SGHRS, YFSETQ. The CDR3 is made up of 14 amino acids. Here the CDR3 DNA reads TGCGCCAGCAGCGGGGCGGGGCCGCTCTACGAGCAGTACTTC. Translated, it gives CASSGAGPLYEQYF.

This chain connects TRBV12-3 or TRBV12-4 to TRBJ2-5; D perhaps matches TRBD2 (5 bases). CDR3 length: 13 amino acids. V was clipped by 7 bases and J by 4 bases, with 13 bases between them. The CDR3 loop is CASTVRSGETQYF. The DNA for the CDR3 is TGTGCCAGCACCGTTCGGAGCGGAGAGACCCAGTACTTC.

This clonotype has a handful of counts. The V gene is TRBV20-1, the J gene TRBJ1-1; D might be TRBD1 (6 bases). Germline CDR1 and CDR2: DFQATT and SNEGSKA (reference sequence). This CDR3 contains 12 residues. Trimming left V 5 bases short and J 13 bases short, with 20 bases between. The CDR3 DNA sequence: TGCAGTGCTCTGCGGGGGCTGCCGTCGGTTTTCTTT. Translating it yields CSALRGLPSVFF.

A few counts support this clonotype. J is TRBJ1-5 and V is TRBV28; TRBD1 is a possible D gene (5 bases). CDR1 MDHEN and CDR2 SYDVKM come from the germline V gene. V shed 4 bases and J shed 2 bases, with 21 bases lying between them. There are 18 residues in the CDR3. The CDR3 nucleotides read TGTGCCAGCAGTTCCCCATTACAAGGGACCCGGGGCAATCAGCCCCAGCATTTT. It yields the protein CASSSPLQGTRGNQPQHF.

This clonotype appeared a few times. The chain combines TRBV7-7 with TRBJ2-5; no clear D gene. V lost 5 bases, J lost 3 bases, and 10 bases lay in between. This CDR3 is 13 amino acids long. Germline lookup yields CDR1 SSHAT and CDR2 FNYEAQ (reference sequence). CDR3 amino acids: CASSPRPKETQYF. CDR3 DNA: TGTGCCAGCAGCCCAAGACCGAAAGAGACCCAGTACTTC.

The J gene is TRBJ2-7, the V gene TRBV5-1; TRBD2 aligns across 8 bases. V lost 4 bases and J lost 6; bases outside the gene matches: 9. Germline CDR1 and CDR2: SGHRS and YFSETQ. The length of the CDR3 is 14 residues. The CDR3 loop reads CASSIQRESVEQYF. For the CDR3, the DNA is TGCGCCAGCAGCATCCAGCGGGAGTCGGTCGAGCAGTACTTC.

The V and J genes are TRBV10-3 and TRBJ1-5, with 11 bases that match TRBD1. The ends lost 8 bases at V and 7 bases at J; junction bases unmatched: 10. The V gene's germline CDR1 is ENHRY and CDR2 SYGVKD. The CDR3 sequence is 15 residues long. CDR3 protein: CAIGPGGQGVQPQHF. CDR3 bases: TGTGCCATCGGCCCGGGGGGACAGGGGGTGCAGCCCCAGCATTTT.

The V and J genes are TRBV6-1 and TRBJ2-3; D is ambiguous. This CDR3 has 13 amino acids. CDR1 is MNHNS and CDR2 is SASEGT in the germline V gene. The V end lost 7 bases, the J end lost 2 bases, and 10 bases lay between the germline ends. This chain's CDR3 is CASTRSSTDTQYF. The CDR3 region has the DNA TGTGCCAGCACTAGATCTTCCACAGATACGCAGTATTTT.

This clonotype showed up just a few times. The chain carries TRBV27 and TRBJ1-2, with 7 bases that match TRBD1. Unmatched junction bases numbered 4, after V lost 2 bases and J lost 4 bases. The germline gives CDR1 MNHEY, CDR2 SMNVEV (reference sequence). This CDR3 contains 14 residues. The CDR3 DNA reads as TGTGCCAGCAGTTTAACCGGGACAGTCTATGGCTACACCTTC. This codes for CASSLTGTVYGYTF.

The chain joins TRBV14 to TRBJ2-5; possibly TRBD1 for D (5 bases). Trimming removed 2 bases from V and 10 bases from J, with 17 bases in between. The germline V gene has CDR1 SGHDN and CDR2 FVKESK. The CDR3 spans 14 residues. CDR3 DNA sequence: TGTGCCAGCAGCCAATCCGAACAGGTGGTTCGCCAGTACTTC. Translating gives CASSQSEQVVRQYF.

In its sample, this clonotype was seen a few times. V usage is TRBV3-1 and J usage is TRBJ2-2; D tentatively fits TRBD1 or TRBD2 (5 bases each). Germline V CDR1 and CDR2: LGHDT, YNNKEL (reference sequence). The V and J ends lost 0 bases and 7 bases respectively, with 6 bases between them. The length of the CDR3 is 13 residues. CDR3 nucleotide sequence: TGTGCCAGCAGCCAAGATGGGGGCGGGGAGCTGTTTTTT. It yields the protein CASSQDGGGELFF.

The chain employs TRBV4-2 and TRBJ2-7, with a possible D match to TRBD2 (5 bases). Germline V gene sequence: CDR1 LGHNA, CDR2 YNFKEQ. Trimming left V 0 bases short and J 3 bases short, with 21 bases between. The CDR3 length is 18 residues. In nucleotides, the CDR3 is TGTGCCAGCAGCCAAGATTTCTCCGGGAAGCTACTTGGCTACGAGCAGTACTTC. It yields the protein CASSQDFSGKLLGYEQYF.

This clonotype came up many times. The gene calls are TRBV5-1 and TRBJ1-5; D unclear. CDR1 and CDR2 from the germline V gene are SGHRS and YFSETQ. The ends were cut back, 2 bases at V and 3 bases at J, with 6 bases in the middle. The length of the CDR3 is 13 residues. CDR3 sequence: CASSFGDNQPQHF. As DNA, the CDR3 is TGCGCCAGCAGCTTTGGGGACAATCAGCCCCAGCATTTT. The whole variable domain, remainder taken from reference TRBV5-1 and TRBJ1-5, is KAGVTQTPRYLIKTRGQQVTLSCSPISGHRSVSWYQQTPGQGLQFLFEYFSETQRNKGNFPGRFSGRQFSNSRSEMNVSTLELGDSALYLCASSFGDNQPQHFGDGTRLSIL.

This clonotype was observed a few times. This chain joins TRBV5-1 and TRBJ2-2, with 8 bases lining up with TRBD1. V lost 1 base to trimming and J lost 1 base; unmatched junction nucleotides: 3. Germline V lookup: CDR1 SGHRS, CDR2 YFSETQ. CDR3 length: 16 amino acids. CDR3 region: CASSLFGTGNTGELFF. The CDR3 region has the DNA TGCGCCAGCAGCTTGTTTGGGACAGGGAACACCGGGGAGCTGTTTTTT.

V gene TRBV25-1 combines with J gene TRBJ2-3; unclear D gene. The CDR3 is 16 amino acids. Trimming removed 10 bases from V and 1 base from J, with 21 bases in between. Germline CDR1 and CDR2: MGHDK and SYGVNS. The CDR3, as DNA: TGTGCCACGCAGGACCGGGCTCAGAGCGGCACAGATACGCAGTATTTT. Protein: CATQDRAQSGTDTQYF.

This clonotype was picked up many times. The rearrangement uses TRBV20-1 and TRBJ2-3, with 7 bases lining up with TRBD2. CDR1 is DFQATT and CDR2 is SNEGSKA in the germline V gene (reference sequence). The CDR3 has 16 residues. J lost 1 base, V lost 5 bases, and 12 bases had no gene match. As DNA, the CDR3 is TGCAGTGCTCAACCCGGGGGGAAGGTTGGCACAGATACGCAGTATTTT. Translating gives CSAQPGGKVGTDTQYF.

This clonotype occurred a few times. J is TRBJ2-3 and V is TRBV20-1, with D maybe TRBD2 (5 bases). Trimming took 6 bases from V and 5 from J, leaving 18 bases between them. The CDR3 runs 14 residues. Germline V CDR1 and CDR2: DFQATT, SNEGSKA (reference sequence). In DNA form, the CDR3 reads TGCAGTGCCATAAGCAGGTTAGAGGGAGATACGCAGTATTTT. Translation gives CSAISRLEGDTQYF.

The sample holds many counts of this clonotype. CDR3 DNA sequence: TGTGCCAGCAGCCAAGATTCGGGAGTTCGGTATTTT. This encodes CASSQDSGVRYF. V and J are TRBV4-2 and TRBJ2-3; D possibly corresponds to TRBD2 (6 bases). This CDR3 is built from 12 residues. Germline V gives CDR1 LGHNA, CDR2 YNFKEQ. Trimming shortened V by 0 bases and J by 14 bases, and 12 bases separated the two germline ends.

The chain couples TRBV6-1 to TRBJ2-3, with 12 bases aligning to TRBD2. The ends lost 8 bases at V and 6 bases at J; junction bases unmatched: 6. CDR3 length: 14 residues. CDR1 and CDR2 from the germline V gene are MNHNS and SASEGT. The CDR3 sequence is CASVPSGRADTQYF. The CDR3 DNA is TGTGCCAGCGTTCCTAGCGGGAGGGCGGATACGCAGTATTTT.

This clonotype was seen more than once but under ten times. The genes are TRBV2 and TRBJ1-2; 9 bases agree with TRBD1. J lost 8 bases, V lost 0 bases, and 7 bases had no gene match. The CDR3 contains 15 residues. CDR1 is SNHLY, CDR2 FYNNEI, per germline. This CDR3 reads CASSEAGQGGWGYTF. The CDR3 bases are TGTGCCAGCAGTGAAGCGGGACAGGGTGGATGGGGCTACACCTTC.

This clonotype turned up a few times. The J gene is TRBJ1-1, the V gene TRBV20-1; 7 nucleotides line up with TRBD1. The CDR3 loop spans 15 amino acids. Germline CDR1 reads DFQATT; CDR2 reads SNEGSKA (reference sequence). The ends lost 6 bases at V and 1 base at J; junction bases unmatched: 11. The CDR3 loop is CSALPLTGKNTEAFF. The DNA of the CDR3 is TGCAGTGCATTACCCTTGACAGGGAAGAACACTGAAGCTTTCTTT.

CDR3 region: CAIGTGGLMGQFF. The CDR3 nucleotides are TGTGCCATCGGTACAGGGGGTTTAATGGGGCAGTTCTTC. The chain uses TRBV10-3 and TRBJ2-1; 8 bases map to TRBD1. The CDR3 contains 13 residues. The germline V gene encodes CDR1 ENHRY and CDR2 SYGVKD. J lost 12 bases, V lost 8 bases, and 12 bases had no gene match.